This TCR beta chain came from a study of graft-versus-host responses after intestinal transplantation. As to this clone: The antigen is not known. Different DNA sequences within this sample yield the same CDR3.

Assay used: immunoSEQ multiplex PCR; TCRdb lists only in-frame clones, some missing. The sample holds tens of thousands of clones, approximately 84% seen once. The CDR3 runs 13 residues. From germline, CDR1 is SGHNT and CDR2 YYREEE (reference sequence). V lost 4 bases, J lost 4 bases, and 11 bases lay in between. Here the sequenced sample was unstimulated CD4+ T cells sorted from spleen or lymph node cells, taken before transplant. This chain uses TRBV5-4 with TRBJ1-2; TRBD1 might be the D (5 bases). This sequence originates from a human donor who was the organ donor for an intestinal transplant. DNA of the CDR3: TGTGCCAGCAGCCCGCCCGGGGGCTATGGCTACACCTTC. Translating gives CASSPPGGYGYTF.